This passage covers 15 T cell receptor beta chains from one sample sequenced in a study of cytomegalovirus exposure and HLA in healthy donors (dated by TCRdb to 2017 to 2019). The library was built by means of the immunoSEQ multiplex PCR assay. The multiplex PCR relied on a mix of 60 forward primers for TCR Vbeta segments and 13 reverse primers for TCR Jbeta segments. This is the immuneACCESS table as TCRdb keeps it, with only in-frame sequences that have V and J called. A part of the clones is gone; compared with another copy, unresolved V genes explain less than half, and the rest is unexplained. This sample holds approximately 140,000 clones; 88% were observed only once. The top ten hold roughly 0.5% of the sample. Material: PBMCs. All receptors derive from a woman between 40 and 50 years old in good health and CMV-seronegative.

J is TRBJ2-1 and V is TRBV5-1, with 8 bases matching TRBD2. There are 16 residues in the CDR3. With V trimmed by 2 bases and J by 7 bases, 11 bases remained unmatched. CDR1 and CDR2 (germline): SGHRS, YFSETQ. CDR3 amino acids: CASSFLGRARGNEQFF. CDR3 bases: TGCGCCAGCAGCTTTCTCGGGAGGGCCAGGGGTAATGAGCAGTTCTTC.

The V call is TRBV7-3, the J call TRBJ2-1; D unclear. The V gene lost 4 bases and the J gene lost 1 base, with 5 bases spanning the gap. Germline V gene lookup returns CDR1 SGHTA and CDR2 FQGTGA. The CDR3 has 13 residues. In nucleotides, the CDR3 is TGTGCCAGCAGCTCCGGGTCCTACAATGAGCAGTTCTTC. This encodes CASSSGSYNEQFF.

Of note for this clone: Its ends do not fully match the called genes, so a read error is possible. The chain is built from TRBV5-4 and TRBJ2-3; TRBD1 aligns across 7 bases. This CDR3 comprises 12 residues. Germline-derived CDR1 and CDR2 are SGHNT and YYREEE (reference sequence). The CDR3: CASSLARSGQSF. CDR3 in DNA: TGTGCCAGCAGCTTGGCCCGCTCGGGACAGTCTTTT. Variable domain in full (rest from reference TRBV5-4 and TRBJ2-3): ETGVTQSPTHLIKTRGQQVTLRCSSQSGHNTVSWYQQALGQGPQFIFQYYREEENGRGNFPPRFSGLQFPNYSSELNVNALELDDSALYLCASSLARSGQSFGPGTRLTVL.

J is TRBJ2-3 and V is TRBV10-3; D is perhaps TRBD2 (5 bases). Germline V gene data show CDR1 as ENHRY and CDR2 as SYGVKD. The CDR3 length is 15 residues. V lost 6 bases to trimming and J lost 0 bases, with 13 bases between them. The CDR3 DNA reads TGTGCCATCAGGTCAGCGGAGGCGAGCACAGATACGCAGTATTTT. Protein: CAIRSAEASTDTQYF.

The chain employs TRBV5-6 and TRBJ2-3; D uncertain. Germline loops: CDR1 SGHDT, CDR2 YYEEEE. V was pared by 2 bases and J by 0 bases, with 7 bases between. The CDR3 runs to 14 residues. In DNA form, the CDR3 reads TGTGCCAGCAGCTTTGTACAGAGCACAGATACGCAGTATTTT. Translation: CASSFVQSTDTQYF.

This clone was seen once. CDR3 sequence reads: CASSLLAMNEQFF. DNA of the CDR3: TGCGCCAGCAGCCTACTAGCAATGAATGAGCAGTTCTTC. The rearrangement links TRBV4-1 to TRBJ2-1; maybe TRBD2 (6 bases). CDR3 length: 13 amino acids. V lost 4 bases and J 7 bases, leaving 11 bases between the germline ends. From germline, CDR1 is MGHRA and CDR2 YSYEKL.

V usage is TRBV28 and J usage is TRBJ1-4; 9 bases map to TRBD1. Germline CDR1 reads MDHEN; CDR2 reads SYDVKM. J gave up 5 bases and V 5 bases, and 9 bases lay outside the gene matches. The CDR3 is 16 amino acids. The CDR3 bases are TGTGCCAGCAGTGGTAGGACCGGGACAGGGAATGAAAAACTGTTTTTT. This encodes CASSGRTGTGNEKLFF.

The chain combines TRBV11-3 with TRBJ2-2; perhaps TRBD1 as D (6 bases). Looked up from germline, CDR1 is SGHNT and CDR2 is YENEEA. V lost 5 bases, J lost 8 bases, and 12 bases lay in between. This CDR3 is built from 13 residues. Written as DNA, the CDR3 is TGTGCCAGCAGCACCAGGGGATTAGGGGAGCTGTTTTTT. This codes for CASSTRGLGELFF. The full variable domain, rest sourced from reference TRBV11-3 and TRBJ2-2, is EAGVVQSPRYKIIEKKQPVAFWCNPISGHNTLYWYLQNLGQGPELLIRYENEEAVDDSQLPKDRFSAERLKGVDSTLKIQPAELGDSAVYLCASSTRGLGELFFGEGSRLTVL.

This clone was detected only a few times. J is TRBJ2-1 and V is TRBV20-1; no clear D gene. V lost 3 bases, J lost 9 bases, and 6 bases lay in between. The CDR3 sequence is 10 residues long. Germline V gives CDR1 DFQATT, CDR2 SNEGSKA (reference sequence). CDR3 residues: CSARGREQFF. The CDR3 DNA reads as TGCAGTGCTAGGGGCCGTGAGCAGTTCTTC.

The J gene is TRBJ1-4, the V gene TRBV18; D perhaps matches TRBD1 (6 bases). With 0 bases removed from V and 8 bases from J, the gap between germline ends came to 13 bases. This CDR3 is 15 amino acids long. The germline gives CDR1 KGHSH, CDR2 LQKENI. CDR3 protein: CASSPPMGAGEKLFF. As DNA, the CDR3 is TGTGCCAGCTCACCACCGATGGGGGCCGGCGAAAAACTGTTTTTT.

This chain joins TRBV7-8 and TRBJ2-3; tentative D call: TRBD2 (6 bases). V lost 5 bases to trimming and J lost 2 bases, with 17 bases between them. The CDR3 is 16 amino acids. Per the germline V gene, CDR1 is SGHVS and CDR2 is FQNEAQ. The chain's CDR3 is CASSVNRGTLTDTQYF. CDR3 coding DNA: TGTGCCAGCAGCGTCAATCGGGGGACCCTCACAGATACGCAGTATTTT.

The rearrangement uses TRBV6-5 and TRBJ1-1; unclear D gene. Trimming cost V 4 bases and J 0 bases, with 3 bases left between them. CDR1 and CDR2 (germline): MNHEY, SVGAGI. The CDR3 has 12 residues. CDR3 sequence reads: CASSFMNTEAFF. DNA for the CDR3: TGTGCCAGCAGTTTTATGAACACTGAAGCTTTCTTT.

The chain is built from TRBV7-2 and TRBJ2-1; 8 bases are a match to TRBD2. V lost 4 bases to trimming and J lost 3 bases; unmatched junction nucleotides: 11. CDR3 size: 17 residues. The germline V gene has CDR1 SGHTA and CDR2 FQGNSA. Written as DNA, the CDR3 is TGTGCCAGCAGCTCAAGGGGAACGGGAGGGCACTACAATGAGCAGTTCTTC. This gives the protein CASSSRGTGGHYNEQFF.

The CDR3 protein is CAWSGPNTGNQPQHF. The CDR3 DNA is TGTGCCTGGAGTGGCCCCAATACAGGGAATCAGCCCCAGCATTTT. V is TRBV30 and J is TRBJ1-5, with D possibly matching TRBD1 (6 bases). The V end lost 1 base, the J end lost 4 bases, and 14 bases lay between the germline ends. The CDR3 runs to 15 residues. Germline CDR1 and CDR2: GTSNPN and SVGIG (reference sequence).

The chain has TRBV7-8 and TRBJ2-1; 8 bases are a match to TRBD2. Germline trimming cut 1 base from V and 5 bases from J; bases unmatched to any gene: 16. The germline CDR1 and CDR2 sequences are SGHVS and FQNEAQ. This CDR3 spans 19 amino acids. CDR3 nucleotides: TGTGCCAGCAGCTTAGAGATTAACCCGGGACTAGGAGGGCACAATGAGCAGTTCTTC. Protein: CASSLEINPGLGGHNEQFF.